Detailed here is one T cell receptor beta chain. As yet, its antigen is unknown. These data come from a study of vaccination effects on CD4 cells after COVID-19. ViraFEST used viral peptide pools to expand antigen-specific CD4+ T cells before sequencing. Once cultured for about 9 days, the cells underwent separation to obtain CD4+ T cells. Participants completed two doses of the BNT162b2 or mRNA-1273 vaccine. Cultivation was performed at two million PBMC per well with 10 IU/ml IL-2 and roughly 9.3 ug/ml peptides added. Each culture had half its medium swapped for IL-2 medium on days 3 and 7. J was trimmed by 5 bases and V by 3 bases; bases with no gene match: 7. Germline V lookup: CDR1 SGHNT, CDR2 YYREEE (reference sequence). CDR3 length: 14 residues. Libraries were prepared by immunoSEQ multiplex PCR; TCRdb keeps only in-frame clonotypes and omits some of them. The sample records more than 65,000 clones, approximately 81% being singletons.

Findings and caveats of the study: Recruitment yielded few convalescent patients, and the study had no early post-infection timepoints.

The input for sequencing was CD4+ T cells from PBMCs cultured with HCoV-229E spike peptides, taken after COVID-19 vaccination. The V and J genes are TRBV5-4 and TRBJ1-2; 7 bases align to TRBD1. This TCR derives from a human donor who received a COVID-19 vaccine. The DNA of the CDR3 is TGTGCCAGCAGCTCGGAGGGGGCCCTTTATGGCTACACCTTC. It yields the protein CASSSEGALYGYTF. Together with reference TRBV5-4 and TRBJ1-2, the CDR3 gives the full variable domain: ETGVTQSPTHLIKTRGQQVTLRCSSQSGHNTVSWYQQALGQGPQFIFQYYREEENGRGNFPPRFSGLQFPNYSSELNVNALELDDSALYLCASSSEGALYGYTFGSGTRLTVV.